This entry concerns a single T cell receptor beta chain. The CDR3 has 15 residues. Between the trimmed V and J ends, which lost 1 base and 7 bases, there was a span of 14 bases. Germline CDR1 MNHNY, CDR2 SVGAGI (reference sequence). The data were obtained in a study of cytomegalovirus exposure and HLA in healthy donors. Only in-frame clones appear in the TCRdb table, and some are missing; sequencing was by immunoSEQ multiplex PCR. The table records 220,000 or so clones, 83% of them present only once. Sequenced input: PBMCs. The TCR originated in a woman in her late teens or twenties in good health and CMV-seronegative. The V gene is TRBV6-6, the J gene TRBJ1-5; maybe TRBD1 (5 bases). For the CDR3, the DNA is TGTGCCAGCAGTTACTATCGCGACAGAGGACAGCCCCAGCATTTT. It translates to CASSYYRDRGQPQHF.